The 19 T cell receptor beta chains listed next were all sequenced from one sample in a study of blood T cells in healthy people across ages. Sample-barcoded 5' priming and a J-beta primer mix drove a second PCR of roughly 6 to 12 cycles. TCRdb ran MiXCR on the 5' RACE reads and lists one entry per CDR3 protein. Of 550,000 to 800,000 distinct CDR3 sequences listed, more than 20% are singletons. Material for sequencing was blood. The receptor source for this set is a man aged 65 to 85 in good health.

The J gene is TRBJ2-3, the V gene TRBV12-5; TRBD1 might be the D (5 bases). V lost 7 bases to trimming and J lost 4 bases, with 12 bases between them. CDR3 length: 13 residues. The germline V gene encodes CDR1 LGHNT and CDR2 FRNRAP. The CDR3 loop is CASALGVADTQYF. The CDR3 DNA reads TGTGCTAGTGCCCTAGGGGTAGCAGATACGCAGTATTTT.

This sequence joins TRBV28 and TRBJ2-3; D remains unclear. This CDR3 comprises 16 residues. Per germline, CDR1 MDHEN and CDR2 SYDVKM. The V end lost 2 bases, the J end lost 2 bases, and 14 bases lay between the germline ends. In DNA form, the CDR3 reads TGTGCCAGCAGTTTAACCGGGCCTCAGAACACAGATACGCAGTATTTT. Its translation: CASSLTGPQNTDTQYF.

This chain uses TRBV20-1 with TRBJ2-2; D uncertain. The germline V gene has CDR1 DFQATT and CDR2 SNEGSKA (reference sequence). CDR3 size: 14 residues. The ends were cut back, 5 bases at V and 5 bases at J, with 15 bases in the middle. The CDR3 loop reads CSAPPAARTGELFF. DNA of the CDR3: TGCAGTGCTCCCCCCGCAGCTCGGACCGGGGAGCTGTTTTTT.

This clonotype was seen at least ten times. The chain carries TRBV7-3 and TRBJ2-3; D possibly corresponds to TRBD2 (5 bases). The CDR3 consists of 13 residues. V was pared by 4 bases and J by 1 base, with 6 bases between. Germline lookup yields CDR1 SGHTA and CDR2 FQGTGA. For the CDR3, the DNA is TGTGCCAGCAGCTCCGGGGGCACAGATACGCAGTATTTT. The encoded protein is CASSSGGTDTQYF.

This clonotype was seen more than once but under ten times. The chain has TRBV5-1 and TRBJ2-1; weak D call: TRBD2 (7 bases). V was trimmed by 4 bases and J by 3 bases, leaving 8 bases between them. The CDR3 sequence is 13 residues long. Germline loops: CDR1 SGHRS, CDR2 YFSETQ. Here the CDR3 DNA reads TGCGCCAGCAGCAGGGGGGGCTACAATGAGCAGTTCTTC. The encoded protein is CASSRGGYNEQFF. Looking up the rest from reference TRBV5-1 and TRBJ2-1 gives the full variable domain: KAGVTQTPRYLIKTRGQQVTLSCSPISGHRSVSWYQQTPGQGLQFLFEYFSETQRNKGNFPGRFSGRQFSNSRSEMNVSTLELGDSALYLCASSRGGYNEQFFGPGTRLTVL.

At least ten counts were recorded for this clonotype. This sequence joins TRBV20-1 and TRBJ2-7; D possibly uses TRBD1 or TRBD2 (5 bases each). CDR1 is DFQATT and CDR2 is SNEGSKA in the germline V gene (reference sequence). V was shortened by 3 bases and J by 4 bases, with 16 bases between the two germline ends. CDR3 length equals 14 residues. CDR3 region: CSASMGEGLYEQYF. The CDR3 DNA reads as TGCAGTGCTAGTATGGGGGAAGGTTTATACGAGCAGTACTTC.

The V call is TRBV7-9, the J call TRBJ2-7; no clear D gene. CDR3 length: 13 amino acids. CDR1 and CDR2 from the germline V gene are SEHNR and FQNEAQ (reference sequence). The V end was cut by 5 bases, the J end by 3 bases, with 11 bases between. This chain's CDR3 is CASSPSLNYEQYF. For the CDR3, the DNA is TGTGCCAGCAGCCCCTCACTGAACTACGAGCAGTACTTC.

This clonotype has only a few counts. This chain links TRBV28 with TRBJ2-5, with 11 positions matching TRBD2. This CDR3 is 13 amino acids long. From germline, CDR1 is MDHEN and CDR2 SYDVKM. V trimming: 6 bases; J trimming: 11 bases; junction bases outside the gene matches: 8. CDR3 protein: CASRTSGSREQYF. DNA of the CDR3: TGTGCCAGCAGAACTAGCGGGAGTCGAGAGCAGTACTTC.

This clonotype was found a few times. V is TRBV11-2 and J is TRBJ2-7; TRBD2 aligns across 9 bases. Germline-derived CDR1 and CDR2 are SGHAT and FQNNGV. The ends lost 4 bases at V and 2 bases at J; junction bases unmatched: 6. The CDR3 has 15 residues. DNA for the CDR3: TGTGCCAGCAGCTGGAGCGGGAGGATCCCCTACGAGCAGTACTTC. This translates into CASSWSGRIPYEQYF.

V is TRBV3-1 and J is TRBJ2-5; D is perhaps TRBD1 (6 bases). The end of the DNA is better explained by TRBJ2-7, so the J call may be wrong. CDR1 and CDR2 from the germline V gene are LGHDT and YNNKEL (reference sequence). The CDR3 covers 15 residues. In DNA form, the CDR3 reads TGTGCCAGCAGCCAAGACGGGACAAACTCCTACGAGCAGTACTTC. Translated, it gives CASSQDGTNSYEQYF.

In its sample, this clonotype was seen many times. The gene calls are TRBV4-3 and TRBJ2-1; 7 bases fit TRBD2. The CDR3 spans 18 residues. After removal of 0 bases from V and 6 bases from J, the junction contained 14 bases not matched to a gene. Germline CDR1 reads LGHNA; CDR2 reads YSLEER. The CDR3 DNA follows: TGCGCCAGCAGCCAAGATTATTATGTCGGGGGGAGCCCCAATGAGCAGTTCTTC. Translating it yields CASSQDYYVGGSPNEQFF.

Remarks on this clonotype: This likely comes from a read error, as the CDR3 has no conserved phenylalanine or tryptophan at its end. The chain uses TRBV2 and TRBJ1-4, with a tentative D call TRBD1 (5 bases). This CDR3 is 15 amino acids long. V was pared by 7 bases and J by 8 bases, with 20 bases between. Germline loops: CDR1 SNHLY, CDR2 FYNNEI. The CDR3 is CASTEGRQFGEKLFS. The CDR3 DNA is TGTGCCAGCACTGAGGGCCGACAGTTCGGGGAAAAACTGTTTTCT.

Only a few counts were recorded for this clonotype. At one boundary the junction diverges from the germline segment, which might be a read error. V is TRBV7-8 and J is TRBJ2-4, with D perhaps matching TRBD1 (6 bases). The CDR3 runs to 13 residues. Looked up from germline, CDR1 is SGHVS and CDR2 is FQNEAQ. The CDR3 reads CASSSDRGNIQCF. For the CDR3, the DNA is TGTGCCAGCAGCTCGGACAGAGGAAACATTCAGTGCTTC.

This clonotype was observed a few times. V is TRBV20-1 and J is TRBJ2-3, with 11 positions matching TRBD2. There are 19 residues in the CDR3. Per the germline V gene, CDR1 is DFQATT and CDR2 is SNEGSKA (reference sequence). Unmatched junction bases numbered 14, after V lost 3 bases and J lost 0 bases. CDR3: CSARGGRGRTSGSTDTQYF. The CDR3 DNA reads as TGCAGTGCTAGGGGGGGACGAGGAAGGACTAGCGGGAGCACAGATACGCAGTATTTT.

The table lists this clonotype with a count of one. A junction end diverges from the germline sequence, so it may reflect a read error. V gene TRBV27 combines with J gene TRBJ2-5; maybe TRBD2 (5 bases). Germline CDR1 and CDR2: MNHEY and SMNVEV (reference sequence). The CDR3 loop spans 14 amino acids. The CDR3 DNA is TGTGCCAGCAGTTTTTTCGGGAAGAACAATGAGCAGTCCTTC. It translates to CASSFFGKNNEQSF.

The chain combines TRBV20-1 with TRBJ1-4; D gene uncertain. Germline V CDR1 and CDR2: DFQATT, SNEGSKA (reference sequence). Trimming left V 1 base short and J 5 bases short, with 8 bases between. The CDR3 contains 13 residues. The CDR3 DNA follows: TGCAGTGCTAGAGCCGCGCCGAATGAAAAACTGTTTTTT. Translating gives CSARAAPNEKLFF.

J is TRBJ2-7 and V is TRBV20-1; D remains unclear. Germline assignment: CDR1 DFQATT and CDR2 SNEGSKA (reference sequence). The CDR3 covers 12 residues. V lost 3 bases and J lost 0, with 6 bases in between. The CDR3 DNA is TGCAGTGCTAGTGTCAACTCCTACGAGCAGTACTTC. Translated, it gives CSASVNSYEQYF.

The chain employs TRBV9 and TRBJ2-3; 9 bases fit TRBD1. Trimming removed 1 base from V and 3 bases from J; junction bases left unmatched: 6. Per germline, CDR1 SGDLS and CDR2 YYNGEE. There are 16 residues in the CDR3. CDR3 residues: CASSVKVTGGTDTQYF. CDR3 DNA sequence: TGTGCCAGCAGCGTAAAGGTGACAGGGGGTACAGATACGCAGTATTTT.

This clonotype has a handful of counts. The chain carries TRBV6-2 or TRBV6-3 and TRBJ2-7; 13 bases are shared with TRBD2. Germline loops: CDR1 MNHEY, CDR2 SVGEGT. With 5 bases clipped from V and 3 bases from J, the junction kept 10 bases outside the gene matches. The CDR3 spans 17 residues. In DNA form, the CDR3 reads TGTGCCAGCAGTGCCCTACGACTAGCGGGAGGTATCTACGAGCAGTACTTC. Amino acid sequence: CASSALRLAGGIYEQYF.